Below are 10 T cell receptor beta chains sequenced from a single sample in a study of human T cells and chemical hapten exposure. Described time point: pre-sensitization, week 0. Documented treatment: therapeutic diphenylcyclopropenone sensitization with weekly scalp DPC. TCRdb itself ran the RACE reads through MiXCR, one entry per CDR3 protein. The data hold 52,000 or so distinct CDR3 sequences, with over 9% observed a single time. The sample consisted of whole blood, taken in connection with sensitization to the hapten diphenylcyclopropenone (DPC). The receptors shown here come from a man in his forties with alopecia areata. Some clones in this sample may be carry-over from other donors' samples.

This clonotype was counted only a few times. V usage is TRBV12-3 or TRBV12-4 and J usage is TRBJ2-3, with 7 bases lining up with TRBD2. The CDR3 consists of 16 residues. V gave up 3 bases and J gave up 2 bases; unmatched junction bases: 8. The CDR3 here is CASSFRSGGTTDTQYF. The CDR3 DNA sequence: TGTGCCAGCAGTTTTCGGTCGGGAGGTACCACAGATACGCAGTATTTT.

This clonotype occurred many times. The chain employs TRBV11-2 and TRBJ2-3; 9 bases map to TRBD2. Germline V gene lookup returns CDR1 SGHAT and CDR2 FQNNGV. J lost 4 bases, V lost 5 bases, and 10 bases had no gene match. The CDR3 totals 16 residues. DNA for the CDR3: TGTGCCAGCAGCGGACTAGCGACGACTAGCCCAGATACGCAGTATTTT. Translating it yields CASSGLATTSPDTQYF.

The chain employs TRBV6-2 or TRBV6-3 and TRBJ1-1; D is possibly TRBD1 (5 bases). Between the trimmed V and J ends, which lost 7 bases and 0 bases, there was a span of 9 bases. Germline CDR1 reads MNHEY; CDR2 reads SVGEGT. The CDR3 has 13 residues. In DNA form, the CDR3 reads TGTGCCAGCATGACAGAAATGAACACTGAAGCTTTCTTT. The encoded protein is CASMTEMNTEAFF.

A few counts support this clonotype. The V gene is TRBV20-1, the J gene TRBJ2-1; 8 bases line up with TRBD2. V lost 5 bases, J lost 2 bases, and 5 bases stayed unmatched. Germline V gene lookup returns CDR1 DFQATT and CDR2 SNEGSKA (reference sequence). The length of the CDR3 is 14 residues. Written as DNA, the CDR3 is TGCAGTGCTTCTCCGGGACTAGCCTACAATGAGCAGTTCTTC. Amino acid sequence: CSASPGLAYNEQFF.

This clonotype was seen many times. The genes are TRBV30 and TRBJ2-2, with D possibly TRBD2 on 5 matching bases. Germline V gene sequence: CDR1 GTSNPN, CDR2 SVGIG (reference sequence). With 0 bases removed from V and 3 bases from J, the gap between germline ends came to 5 bases. The CDR3 has 13 amino acids. Here the CDR3 reads CAWSVGDTGELFF. In DNA form, the CDR3 reads TGTGCCTGGAGTGTGGGAGACACCGGGGAGCTGTTTTTT.

At least ten counts were recorded for this clonotype. The chain carries TRBV20-1 and TRBJ2-5; a weak D match, TRBD1 (5 bases). V was shortened by 1 base and J by 8 bases, with 14 bases between the two germline ends. CDR3 length equals 13 residues. Per the germline V gene, CDR1 is DFQATT and CDR2 is SNEGSKA (reference sequence). The CDR3: CSARGSDWGTQYF. CDR3 DNA sequence: TGCAGTGCTAGAGGTTCGGATTGGGGCACCCAGTACTTC.

This clonotype was counted many times. The CDR3 nucleotides are TGTGCCAGCAGTTCCCCGGGAACTATAAGAGAGACCCAGTACTTC. Amino acids: CASSSPGTIRETQYF. J is TRBJ2-5 and V is TRBV28; possibly TRBD2 for D (5 bases). V was clipped by 4 bases and J by 4 bases, with 16 bases between them. Germline values: CDR1 MDHEN, CDR2 SYDVKM. This CDR3 spans 15 amino acids.

There are many counts of this clonotype. The J gene is TRBJ2-1, the V gene TRBV5-5; TRBD2 aligns across 9 bases. The CDR3 runs 14 residues. Per germline, CDR1 SGHKS and CDR2 YYEKEE (reference sequence). With 2 bases clipped from V and 7 bases from J, the junction kept 4 bases outside the gene matches. The CDR3 nucleotides are TGTGCCAGCAGCTTAGCGGGAGGAGGGAATGAGCAGTTCTTC. It translates to CASSLAGGGNEQFF.

The CDR3 nucleotides are TGTGCCAGCAGCCCCAGGACTCACATGGGAGATACGCAGTATTTT. Protein: CASSPRTHMGDTQYF. The chain links TRBV7-8 to TRBJ2-3; weak D call: TRBD2 (5 bases). Germline CDR1 is SGHVS and CDR2 is FQNEAQ. V lost 5 bases and J 5 bases, leaving 17 bases between the germline ends. This CDR3 is built from 15 residues.

This clonotype has at least ten counts. The genes are TRBV30 and TRBJ2-5; TRBD2 matches 10 bases. The CDR3 loop spans 17 amino acids. The germline V gene encodes CDR1 GTSNPN and CDR2 SVGIG (reference sequence). Trimming at V came to 5 bases and at J to 0 bases, leaving 12 bases not matched to a gene. The CDR3 is CAWETSGMGKYQETQYF. The CDR3 DNA follows: TGTGCCTGGGAAACTAGCGGGATGGGAAAGTACCAAGAGACCCAGTACTTC. The whole variable domain, remainder taken from reference TRBV30 and TRBJ2-5, is SQTIHQWPATLVQPVGSPLSLECTVEGTSNPNLYWYRQAAGRGLQLLFYSVGIGQISSEVPQNLSASRPQDRQFILSSKKLLLSDSGFYLCAWETSGMGKYQETQYFGPGTRLLVL.